The 12 T cell receptor beta chains presented below share a single source sample, sequenced in a study of T-cell reconstitution after alpha-beta-depleted transplantation in children. A library of TCRbeta sequences, prepared with unique molecular identifiers, was generated. TCRdb recomputed calls from the PCR reads with MiXCR, one row per CDR3 protein. The table records about 640,000 distinct CDR3 sequences, roughly 13% of them present only once. Specimen: PBMCs, mostly from graft donor cells, collected 360 days after TCRalphabeta/CD19-depleted stem cell transplant. The origin of the receptors is a male patient aged 10 to 17 who had a stem cell transplant for acute myeloid leukemia, so the T cells may come from the graft donor.

This clonotype has just a few counts. The chain uses TRBV7-3 and TRBJ2-2; TRBD2 matches 9 bases. V trimming: 5 bases; J trimming: 9 bases; junction bases outside the gene matches: 13. The CDR3 loop spans 16 amino acids. The germline V gene encodes CDR1 SGHTA and CDR2 FQGTGA. CDR3 sequence (DNA): TGTGCCAGCAGCCCTTCGCTAGCGGGGACTGGGCGGGAGCTGTTTTTT. Its protein product is CASSPSLAGTGRELFF.

This clonotype was seen repeatedly, ten times or more. The chain couples TRBV7-9 to TRBJ2-3, with D perhaps matching TRBD2 (6 bases). The CDR3 runs 13 residues. V gave up 7 bases and J gave up 11 bases, with 19 bases separating them. The germline V gene encodes CDR1 SEHNR and CDR2 FQNEAQ (reference sequence). This CDR3 reads CASTLTAGRGQYF. CDR3 DNA: TGTGCCAGCACCCTGACGGCGGGACGGGGGCAGTATTTT.

In this sample, this clonotype turned up many times. The chain joins TRBV28 to TRBJ2-1, with D maybe TRBD1 (6 bases). Germline CDR1 and CDR2: MDHEN and SYDVKM. The germline V and J ends were trimmed by 9 bases and 6 bases, with 15 bases remaining between them. The length of the CDR3 is 13 residues. In nucleotides, the CDR3 is TGTGCCAGTTCAGGGGATTGGGGCAATGAGCAGTTCTTC. As protein: CASSGDWGNEQFF.

The chain employs TRBV5-1 and TRBJ2-2; D uncertain. This CDR3 contains 14 residues. CDR1 is SGHRS, CDR2 YFSETQ, per germline. V lost 1 base, J lost 0 bases, and 4 bases lay in between. CDR3 sequence reads: CASSLWSNTGELFF. The CDR3 coding sequence is TGCGCCAGCAGCTTGTGGTCGAACACCGGGGAGCTGTTTTTT.

This rearrangement joins TRBV6-2 or TRBV6-3 to TRBJ1-1; 11 positions match TRBD1. CDR1 is MNHEY, CDR2 SVGEGT, per germline. The CDR3 is made up of 15 amino acids. Losses at the gene ends were 4 bases for V and 8 bases for J; bases not matched to a gene: 9. DNA for the CDR3: TGTGCCAGCAGTTCTAGGACAGGGGGCTGGATCGAAGCTTTCTTT. Translation: CASSSRTGGWIEAFF.

V gene TRBV5-1 combines with J gene TRBJ2-1, with unresolved D. The CDR3 covers 15 residues. Trimming shortened V by 7 bases and J by 7 bases, and 21 bases separated the two germline ends. Germline V gives CDR1 SGHRS, CDR2 YFSETQ. CDR3 protein: CASLLSHPQKNEQFF. DNA for the CDR3: TGCGCCAGCCTACTTAGTCATCCCCAAAAAAATGAGCAGTTCTTC.

This clonotype was counted only a few times. The chain employs TRBV9 and TRBJ2-7, with 11 bases identical to TRBD2. The CDR3 contains 16 residues. Germline V gene sequence: CDR1 SGDLS, CDR2 YYNGEE. J gave up 4 bases and V 4 bases, and 10 bases lay outside the gene matches. CDR3 in DNA: TGTGCCAGCAGCACAGGACTAGCGGGCACTTTTTACGAGCAGTACTTC. This gives the protein CASSTGLAGTFYEQYF.

The chain joins TRBV27 to TRBJ2-5, with 7 nucleotides matching TRBD2. The CDR3 runs 15 residues. CDR1 and CDR2 from the germline V gene are MNHEY and SMNVEV (reference sequence). The V and J ends lost 3 bases and 5 bases, in that order; junction bases with no gene match: 9. The DNA for the CDR3 is TGTGCCAGCAGTTTGGGGAGGGAGAGAAGGGAGACCCAGTACTTC. It translates to CASSLGRERRETQYF.

This clonotype was observed a handful of times. Germline and junction disagree at one end, which may indicate a read error. The V call is TRBV7-2, the J call TRBJ2-5, with D unresolved. CDR1 and CDR2 (germline): SGHTA, FQGNSA. The CDR3 covers 8 residues. CDR3 sequence reads: CASSLANF. The CDR3 coding sequence is TGTGCCAGCAGCTTAGCCAACTTC.

This clonotype came up a few times. The rearrangement uses TRBV28 and TRBJ2-7; D unclear. The CDR3 runs 13 residues. Trimming took 8 bases from V and 0 from J, leaving 11 bases between them. The germline CDR1 and CDR2 sequences are MDHEN and SYDVKM. Here the CDR3 DNA reads TGTGCCAGCCTCCGGTCGAGCTCCTACGAGCAGTACTTC. Residues: CASLRSSSYEQYF. Filled out from reference TRBV28 and TRBJ2-7, the complete variable domain reads DVKVTQSSRYLVKRTGEKVFLECVQDMDHENMFWYRQDPGLGLRLIYFSYDVKMKEKGDIPEGYSVSREKKERFSLILESASTNQTSMYLCASLRSSSYEQYFGPGTRLTVT.

This clonotype appeared a few times. The rearrangement links TRBV12-3 or TRBV12-4 to TRBJ2-3, with TRBD2 matching 8 bases. Germline trimming cut 6 bases from V and 2 bases from J; bases unmatched to any gene: 7. This CDR3 spans 15 amino acids. Here the CDR3 reads CASRPGLAHTDTQYF. For the CDR3, the DNA is TGTGCCAGCAGGCCCGGACTAGCCCACACAGATACGCAGTATTTT.

At least ten counts were recorded for this clonotype. This rearrangement joins TRBV28 to TRBJ2-7; 9 nucleotides match TRBD2. The V segment lost 8 bases and the J segment 7 bases; nucleotides outside the gene matches: 9. Germline lookup yields CDR1 MDHEN and CDR2 SYDVKM. The CDR3 has 13 residues. Here the CDR3 DNA reads TGTGCCAGCGAGGCGGGAGGGCAAAGGGAGCAGTACTTC. This encodes CASEAGGQREQYF.